What follows are 5 T cell receptor beta chains derived from one specimen sequenced in a study of siplizumab effects on memory and regulatory T cells. Sequencing was performed with immunoSEQ multiplex PCR; in TCRdb, only in-frame clones are kept and a portion is missing. This table holds approximately 100,000 clones, around 95% found once. The sample comprised Tregs sorted from blood. These TCRs come from a human donor in good health.

This sequence joins TRBV5-1 and TRBJ2-1; D possibly matches TRBD1 or TRBD2 (5 bases each). Germline V gives CDR1 SGHRS, CDR2 YFSETQ. The CDR3 loop spans 13 amino acids. V lost 7 bases and J 9 bases, leaving 17 bases between the germline ends. The CDR3 sequence is CASRGPGWGEQFF. The DNA of the CDR3 is TGCGCCAGCCGGGGACCGGGATGGGGTGAGCAGTTCTTC.

In this sample, this clone turned up once. This chain links TRBV6-5 with TRBJ2-6; a possible D gene is TRBD1 (5 bases). This CDR3 comprises 15 residues. V was pared by 6 bases and J by 0 bases, with 9 bases between. Germline CDR1 reads MNHEY; CDR2 reads SVGAGI. CDR3 bases: TGTGCCAGCAGAGTTACAGGCTCTGGGGCCAACGTCCTGACTTTC. This gives the protein CASRVTGSGANVLTF.

V is TRBV5-1 and J is TRBJ1-6; D might be TRBD1 (5 bases). Per germline, CDR1 SGHRS and CDR2 YFSETQ. Trimming removed 6 bases at V and 7 bases at J, with 20 bases between. This CDR3 has 16 amino acids. The CDR3 DNA follows: TGCGCCAGCACTCTCCAAGGCGGGGGTTTAAATTCACCCCTCCACTTT. Translated, it gives CASTLQGGGLNSPLHF.

This clone was detected a few times. The chain couples TRBV19 to TRBJ1-5; D not certain. The germline CDR1 and CDR2 sequences are LNHDA and SQIVND (reference sequence). The CDR3 runs to 14 residues. Between the trimmed V and J ends, which lost 4 bases and 4 bases, there was a span of 11 bases. The CDR3 DNA is TGTGCCAGTAGTAAGGTTGGAGGGAATCAGCCCCAGCATTTT. Translating it yields CASSKVGGNQPQHF.

This sequence joins TRBV15 and TRBJ2-3; D is unresolved. Germline V CDR1 and CDR2: LNHNV, YYDKDF (reference sequence). V was shortened by 1 base and J by 4 bases, with 9 bases between the two germline ends. The CDR3 length is 14 residues. CDR3 amino acids: CATSRGVKADTQYF. Here the CDR3 DNA reads TGTGCCACCAGCAGAGGGGTGAAGGCAGATACGCAGTATTTT. Using reference TRBV15 and TRBJ2-3 for the parts outside the CDR3, the full variable domain is DAMVIQNPRYQVTQFGKPVTLSCSQTLNHNVMYWYQQKSSQAPKLLFHYYDKDFNNEADTPDNFQSRRPNTSFCFLDIRSPGLGDTAMYLCATSRGVKADTQYFGPGTRLTVL.